These 19 T cell receptor beta chains came from one sample sequenced in a study of blood T cell repertoires in COVID-19. Some clones are missing from TCRdb's copy, which holds only in-frame ones; the method was immunoSEQ multiplex PCR. The table records 200,000 to 250,000 clones, about four fifths of them present only once. The sequenced sample was peripheral blood. All receptors derive from an elderly man with acute or convalescent COVID-19.

This clone was counted a few times. This chain joins TRBV5-1 and TRBJ1-1; D is uncertain. V was shortened by 4 bases and J by 1 base, with 11 bases between the two germline ends. CDR3 size: 14 residues. Germline assignment: CDR1 SGHRS and CDR2 YFSETQ. This chain's CDR3 is CASSPAAANTEAFF. The CDR3 bases are TGCGCCAGCAGCCCAGCGGCGGCGAACACTGAAGCTTTCTTT.

This sequence joins TRBV30 and TRBJ1-5; 8 bases match TRBD1. Trimming removed 2 bases from V and 10 bases from J; junction bases left unmatched: 7. Germline V gives CDR1 GTSNPN, CDR2 SVGIG (reference sequence). The CDR3 has 13 amino acids. The CDR3 region is CAWSRQGYNPQHF. In nucleotides, the CDR3 is TGTGCCTGGAGTAGACAGGGGTACAACCCCCAGCATTTT.

The chain carries TRBV19 and TRBJ2-7; 9 positions match TRBD1. The CDR3 covers 15 residues. Per the germline V gene, CDR1 is LNHDA and CDR2 is SQIVND (reference sequence). Trimming removed 6 bases from V and 2 bases from J; junction bases left unmatched: 8. The DNA of the CDR3 is TGTGCCAGTAGGTTTACAGGGGGCATCCCCTACGAGCAGTACTTC. It is translated as CASRFTGGIPYEQYF.

This chain links TRBV7-9 with TRBJ2-5, with D perhaps matching TRBD1 (6 bases). V was clipped by 5 bases and J by 1 base, with 17 bases between them. Germline V lookup: CDR1 SEHNR, CDR2 FQNEAQ (reference sequence). This CDR3 is built from 16 residues. CDR3: CASSVGAAEGQETQYF. CDR3 nucleotides: TGTGCCAGCAGCGTGGGGGCAGCCGAGGGCCAAGAGACCCAGTACTTC.

Comment on this clone: The sample holds other DNA sequences that translate to the same CDR3. V usage is TRBV19 and J usage is TRBJ1-5, with no clear D. CDR3 length equals 13 residues. Germline CDR1 is LNHDA and CDR2 is SQIVND (reference sequence). The ends were cut back, 2 bases at V and 1 base at J, with 3 bases in the middle. Here the CDR3 reads CASSIQSNQPQHF. CDR3 nucleotide sequence: TGTGCCAGTAGTATACAGAGCAATCAGCCCCAGCATTTT.

The V and J genes are TRBV18 and TRBJ2-7; perhaps TRBD1 as D (5 bases). V lost 2 bases, J lost 0 bases, and 11 bases lay in between. Looked up from germline, CDR1 is KGHSH and CDR2 is LQKENI. This CDR3 has 15 amino acids. The CDR3 protein is CASSPIRVSSYEQYF. CDR3 DNA: TGTGCCAGCTCACCAATCAGGGTCAGCTCCTACGAGCAGTACTTC.

The V and J genes are TRBV6-5 and TRBJ1-3; D is ambiguous. Germline CDR1 and CDR2: MNHEY and SVGAGI. CDR3 length: 14 amino acids. V was trimmed by 2 bases and J by 4 bases, leaving 9 bases between them. As DNA, the CDR3 is TGTGCCAGCAGTTACACAACAATCGGAAACACCATATATTTT. Protein: CASSYTTIGNTIYF.

The chain is built from TRBV20-1 and TRBJ2-1; 15 bases map to TRBD2. Per the germline V gene, CDR1 is DFQATT and CDR2 is SNEGSKA (reference sequence). The CDR3 length is 15 residues. J gave up 8 bases and V 3 bases, and 5 bases lay outside the gene matches. The CDR3 sequence is CSASRGLAGGHEQFF. The CDR3 nucleotides read TGCAGTGCTAGTAGGGGACTAGCGGGAGGCCATGAGCAGTTCTTC.

J is TRBJ2-7 and V is TRBV9, with a weak D call TRBD1 (6 bases). This CDR3 is built from 14 residues. The germline V gene encodes CDR1 SGDLS and CDR2 YYNGEE. The germline V and J ends were trimmed by 3 bases and 2 bases, with 12 bases remaining between them. CDR3 sequence reads: CASSATGSTYEQYF. The CDR3 DNA reads TGTGCCAGCAGCGCGACAGGATCGACCTACGAGCAGTACTTC.

The rearrangement uses TRBV6-6 and TRBJ1-2; 10 positions match TRBD1. The V and J ends lost 4 bases and 6 bases, in that order; junction bases with no gene match: 5. Per the germline V gene, CDR1 is MNHNY and CDR2 is SVGAGI (reference sequence). The CDR3 sequence is 14 residues long. The CDR3 DNA reads as TGTGCCAGCAGTTTACGGGACAGGGGAAATGGCTACACCTTC. It specifies CASSLRDRGNGYTF.

The rearrangement links TRBV3-1 (or the pseudogene TRBV3-2) to TRBJ1-4, with no clear D. Germline V lookup: CDR1 LGHDT, CDR2 YNNKEL (reference sequence). This CDR3 region has 16 residues. Trimming left V 3 bases short and J 0 bases short, with 11 bases between. The CDR3 sequence is CASSQGGRSTNEKLFF. The CDR3 nucleotides read TGTGCCAGCAGCCAGGGAGGAAGGTCAACTAATGAAAAACTGTTTTTT.

The chain combines TRBV19 with TRBJ1-5; D is undetermined. Between the trimmed V and J ends, which lost 6 bases and 4 bases, there was a span of 10 bases. The CDR3 runs to 13 residues. The germline V gene has CDR1 LNHDA and CDR2 SQIVND (reference sequence). The CDR3 spells CASSTTPNQPQHF. The CDR3 nucleotides read TGTGCCAGTAGCACAACACCGAATCAGCCCCAGCATTTT.

This chain uses TRBV4-1 with TRBJ1-2, with TRBD1 matching 7 bases. The V segment lost 5 bases and the J segment 5 bases; nucleotides outside the gene matches: 11. Germline assignment: CDR1 MGHRA and CDR2 YSYEKL. The CDR3 spans 15 residues. The CDR3 DNA reads as TGCGCCAGCAGCAAATCAGGGACAGCTTCATATGGCTACACCTTC. Its protein product is CASSKSGTASYGYTF.

The chain is built from TRBV2 and TRBJ1-1; 7 nucleotides agree with TRBD1. Trimming at V came to 3 bases and at J to 10 bases, leaving 8 bases not matched to a gene. Looked up from germline, CDR1 is SNHLY and CDR2 is FYNNEI. This CDR3 contains 13 residues. Here the CDR3 DNA reads TGTGCCAGCAGTGAGGGAACAGGGGAAAGAGCTTTCTTT. Translation gives CASSEGTGERAFF.

This clone was observed once. The rearrangement uses TRBV5-1 and TRBJ1-6, with 8 bases lining up with TRBD1. This CDR3 is built from 16 residues. J gave up 9 bases and V 0 bases, and 8 bases lay outside the gene matches. The germline V gene has CDR1 SGHRS and CDR2 YFSETQ. The chain's CDR3 is CASSLEGQARGSPLHF. CDR3 bases: TGCGCCAGCAGCTTGGAGGGACAGGCCCGAGGTTCACCCCTCCACTTT.

This chain links TRBV28 with TRBJ2-3, with D uncertain. Trimming pared 5 bases from V and 4 bases from J, leaving 19 bases between. The V gene's germline CDR1 is MDHEN and CDR2 SYDVKM. CDR3 length: 16 residues. The CDR3 region has the DNA TGTGCCAGCAGTACCCATGGCAGGTTTGCATCAGATACGCAGTATTTT. This encodes CASSTHGRFASDTQYF.

The chain couples TRBV24-1 to TRBJ2-2, with D possibly matching TRBD1 (6 bases). Trimming removed 2 bases from V and 5 bases from J, with 14 bases in between. Germline loops: CDR1 KGHDR, CDR2 SFDVKD. The CDR3 sequence is 16 residues long. The CDR3 DNA reads TGTGCCACCAGTGATTATACAGGGTGGGGAACCGGGGAGCTGTTTTTT. Protein product: CATSDYTGWGTGELFF.

This chain uses TRBV27 with TRBJ2-7; no definite D call. The germline gives CDR1 MNHEY, CDR2 SMNVEV (reference sequence). Trimming pared 2 bases from V and 2 bases from J, leaving 10 bases between. The CDR3 is 14 residues long. The CDR3 sequence: CASSLEREAYEQYF. The CDR3 bases are TGTGCCAGCAGTTTAGAGAGAGAAGCCTACGAGCAGTACTTC.

The sample holds one count of this clone. The rearrangement links TRBV5-4 to TRBJ1-6; D may be TRBD1 (5 bases). CDR3 length: 14 amino acids. V was trimmed by 2 bases and J by 5 bases, leaving 8 bases between them. Per germline, CDR1 SGHNT and CDR2 YYREEE (reference sequence). DNA of the CDR3: TGTGCCAGCAGCTTCCCGGGGGATAATTCACCCCTCCACTTT. It is translated as CASSFPGDNSPLHF.